One and the same sample provided the 13 T cell receptor beta chains below, sequenced in a study of T-cell reconstitution after alpha-beta-depleted transplantation in children. Unique molecular identifiers were incorporated during preparation of the TCRbeta library. TCRdb reprocessed the PCR reads via MiXCR and lists one record per CDR3 protein. This table holds around 800,000 distinct CDR3 sequences, 16% found once. This specimen consisted of PBMCs, mostly from graft donor cells, obtained 360 days after TCRalphabeta/CD19-depleted stem cell transplant. The receptors were sampled from a male patient younger than 18 who had a stem cell transplant for acute lymphoblastic leukemia, so the T cells may come from the graft donor.

V usage is TRBV6-5 and J usage is TRBJ1-1; TRBD1 might be the D (5 bases). The CDR3 consists of 14 residues. Per germline, CDR1 MNHEY and CDR2 SVGAGI. Trimming removed 2 bases at V and 4 bases at J, with 11 bases between. This CDR3 is CASSYGAGGTEAFF. CDR3 sequence (DNA): TGTGCCAGCAGTTACGGAGCCGGGGGCACTGAAGCTTTCTTT.

The rearrangement joins TRBV20-1 to TRBJ2-1, with a weak D call TRBD2 (6 bases). The CDR3 is 15 amino acids. Trimming removed 0 bases at V and 4 bases at J, with 13 bases between. Looked up from germline, CDR1 is DFQATT and CDR2 is SNEGSKA (reference sequence). The CDR3 sequence: CSAREGGGVYNEQFF. In DNA, the CDR3 is TGCAGTGCTAGAGAAGGTGGAGGGGTATACAATGAGCAGTTCTTC.

This clonotype was counted between two and nine times. The genes are TRBV12-3 or TRBV12-4 and TRBJ2-2, with D possibly TRBD2 on 5 matching bases. The CDR3 is 15 residues long. V was clipped by 2 bases and J by 6 bases, with 13 bases between them. The CDR3, as DNA: TGTGCCAGCAGTTTATCACTCGGGGTAGCCGGGGAGCTGTTTTTT. Translating gives CASSLSLGVAGELFF.

This clonotype was observed at least ten times. The V and J genes are TRBV10-3 and TRBJ2-5; 12 nucleotides align to TRBD2. V lost 6 bases to trimming and J lost 7 bases; unmatched junction nucleotides: 12. The CDR3 consists of 16 residues. In germline, CDR1 is ENHRY, CDR2 SYGVKD. CDR3 sequence reads: CAISQRLAGEGGTQYF. The CDR3 nucleotides are TGTGCCATCAGCCAGAGACTAGCGGGAGAGGGCGGGACCCAGTACTTC.

This clonotype was detected ten times or more. The rearrangement links TRBV27 to TRBJ2-7; 7 positions agree with TRBD1. V was pared by 4 bases and J by 3 bases, with 3 bases of the junction left unmatched. This CDR3 comprises 13 residues. The germline CDR1 and CDR2 sequences are MNHEY and SMNVEV (reference sequence). The CDR3 DNA sequence: TGTGCCAGCAGTTATCGGGACAGCTACGAGCAGTACTTC. Amino acid sequence: CASSYRDSYEQYF.

This clonotype was found a few times. The rearrangement uses TRBV27 and TRBJ2-1; a possible D gene is TRBD1 (5 bases). Germline V gives CDR1 MNHEY, CDR2 SMNVEV (reference sequence). Trimming removed 2 bases at V and 7 bases at J, with 15 bases between. CDR3 length: 15 amino acids. CDR3 nucleotides: TGTGCCAGCAGTTTAGGGCAGGGAAACGTTAATGAGCAGTTCTTC. Translation: CASSLGQGNVNEQFF.

The chain links TRBV9 to TRBJ1-4, with D perhaps matching TRBD1 (6 bases). With 2 bases removed from V and 7 bases from J, the gap between germline ends came to 15 bases. This CDR3 comprises 15 residues. The V gene's germline CDR1 is SGDLS and CDR2 YYNGEE. The CDR3 DNA is TGTGCCAGCAGCGTCCGGGCGGGGGGCAGTGAAAAACTGTTTTTT. It encodes CASSVRAGGSEKLFF. Together with reference TRBV9 and TRBJ1-4, the CDR3 gives the full variable domain: DSGVTQTPKHLITATGQRVTLRCSPRSGDLSVYWYQQSLDQGLQFLIQYYNGEERAKGNILERFSAQQFPDLHSELNLSSLELGDSALYFCASSVRAGGSEKLFFGSGTQLSVL.

V usage is TRBV5-1 and J usage is TRBJ1-3, with unresolved D. V dropped 1 base and J dropped 2 bases, with 13 bases sitting between them. The CDR3 is 16 residues long. Germline V gene sequence: CDR1 SGHRS, CDR2 YFSETQ. CDR3 DNA: TGCGCCAGCAGCTTGCTTGGAGGGCATACTGGAAACACCATATATTTT. Protein: CASSLLGGHTGNTIYF.

The chain has TRBV7-8 and TRBJ2-1, with 9 bases that match TRBD2. The V gene end was trimmed by 3 bases and the J gene end by 8 bases; junction bases not matched to a gene: 20. This CDR3 has 19 amino acids. Germline V gene lookup returns CDR1 SGHVS and CDR2 FQNEAQ. The CDR3 loop is CASSFRPLVAGDFLDEQFF. CDR3 nucleotides: TGTGCCAGCAGCTTTAGACCCCTTGTAGCGGGAGATTTTTTGGATGAGCAGTTCTTC.

This clonotype was detected a few times. The chain uses TRBV7-2 and TRBJ1-1; D not resolved. The CDR3 is made up of 15 amino acids. Germline V gives CDR1 SGHTA, CDR2 FQGNSA. The ends were cut back, 1 base at V and 6 bases at J, with 15 bases in the middle. This CDR3 is CASSLGGWPSSEAFF. DNA for the CDR3: TGTGCCAGCAGCTTAGGTGGGTGGCCCTCCTCTGAAGCTTTCTTT.

The chain carries TRBV29-1 and TRBJ2-1; possible D gene TRBD1, 5 bases. The CDR3 has 12 residues. CDR1 is SQVTM and CDR2 is ANQGSEA in the germline V gene. Trimming took off 4 bases at V and 9 bases at J, with 13 bases between the two ends. This chain's CDR3 is CSVGQGIGEQFF. For the CDR3, the DNA is TGCAGCGTTGGTCAGGGAATAGGTGAGCAGTTCTTC.

This clonotype was detected ten times or more. CDR3 nucleotides: TGTGCCAGCTCACTTGCGGGTAGAGGAGCGAACACTGAAGCTTTCTTT. It specifies CASSLAGRGANTEAFF. V gene TRBV18 combines with J gene TRBJ1-1; unclear D gene. Trimming left V 4 bases short and J 1 base short, with 16 bases between. Germline loops: CDR1 KGHSH, CDR2 LQKENI. The CDR3 length is 16 residues. Variable domain in full (rest from reference TRBV18 and TRBJ1-1): NAGVMQNPRHLVRRRGQEARLRCSPMKGHSHVYWYRQLPEEGLKFMVYLQKENIIDESGMPKERFSAEFPKEGPSILRIQQVVRGDSAAYFCASSLAGRGANTEAFFGQGTRLTVV.

This clonotype occurred a few times. The chain links TRBV6-5 to TRBJ1-3; no reliable D call. The CDR3 sequence is 14 residues long. Germline V gene lookup returns CDR1 MNHEY and CDR2 SVGAGI. Trimming pared 2 bases from V and 2 bases from J, leaving 7 bases between. CDR3 protein: CASSYGPAGNTIYF. CDR3 DNA: TGTGCCAGCAGTTACGGTCCGGCTGGAAACACCATATATTTT.